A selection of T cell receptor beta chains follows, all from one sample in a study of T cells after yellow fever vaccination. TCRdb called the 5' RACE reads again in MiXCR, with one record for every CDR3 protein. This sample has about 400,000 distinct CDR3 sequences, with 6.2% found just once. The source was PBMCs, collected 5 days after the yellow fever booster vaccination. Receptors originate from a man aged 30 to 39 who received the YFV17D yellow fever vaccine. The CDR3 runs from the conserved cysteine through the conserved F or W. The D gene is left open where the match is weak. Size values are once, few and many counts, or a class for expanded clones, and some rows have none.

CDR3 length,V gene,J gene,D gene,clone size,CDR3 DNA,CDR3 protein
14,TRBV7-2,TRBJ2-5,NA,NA,TGTGCCAGCAGCCGTGGGCAGGACCGAGAGACCCAGTACTTC,CASSRGQDRETQYF
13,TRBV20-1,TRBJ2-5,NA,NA,TGCAGTGCTAGAGCTGGAAGGGAGGAGACCCAGTACTTC,CSARAGREETQYF
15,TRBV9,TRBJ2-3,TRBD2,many,TGTGCCAGCAGCTTAACTAGCGGGAGAACAGATACGCAGTATTTT,CASSLTSGRTDTQYF
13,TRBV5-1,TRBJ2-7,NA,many,TGCGCCAGCAGCCTTCCGGGTGTCTACGAGCAGTACTTC,CASSLPGVYEQYF
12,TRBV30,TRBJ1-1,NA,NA,TGTGCCTGGACCCCGGAGTTCACTGAAGCTTTCTTT,CAWTPEFTEAFF
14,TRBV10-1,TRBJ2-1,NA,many,TGCGCCAGCAGTGAGAGCGGGTCCTACAATGAGCAGTTCTTC,CASSESGSYNEQFF
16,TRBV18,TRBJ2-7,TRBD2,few,TGTGCCAGCTCACCTACCGGGACTAGGAGGGTTTTTGTGCAGTACTTC,CASSPTGTRRVFVQYF
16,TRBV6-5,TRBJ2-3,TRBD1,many,TGTGCCAGCAGTTACTCCGACAGGGGGCGACCAGATACGCAGTATTTT,CASSYSDRGRPDTQYF
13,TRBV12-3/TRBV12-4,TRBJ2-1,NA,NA,TGTGCCAGTTCCGCGACTCGTCACAATGAGCAGTTCTTC,CASSATRHNEQFF
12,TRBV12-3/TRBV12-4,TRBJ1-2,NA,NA,TGTGCCAGCAGTTTATCCGGAGGTGGCTACACCTTC,CASSLSGGGYTF
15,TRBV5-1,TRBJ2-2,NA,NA,TGCGCCAGCAGCACCTCCGTCGGGAACACCGGGGAGCTGTTTTTT,CASSTSVGNTGELFF
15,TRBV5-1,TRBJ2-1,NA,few,TGCGCCAGCAGCTTGGTGGGGGAGTCCTACAATGAGCAGTTCTTC,CASSLVGESYNEQFF
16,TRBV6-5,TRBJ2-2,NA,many,TGTGCCAGCAGTTACACCAGGGTTGTGTTTACCGGGGAGCTGTTTTTT,CASSYTRVVFTGELFF
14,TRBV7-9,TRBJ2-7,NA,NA,TGTGCCAGCAGCTTAGAAAACGGGGATTACGAGCAGTACTTC,CASSLENGDYEQYF
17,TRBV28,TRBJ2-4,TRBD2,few,TGTGCCAGCGCCCCGGTGGGCGGGAGGGCAGCCAAAAACATTCAGTACTTC,CASAPVGGRAAKNIQYF
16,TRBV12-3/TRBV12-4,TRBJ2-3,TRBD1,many,TGTGCCAGCAGTTCAAACAGGGGCCGAGGCACAGATACGCAGTATTTT,CASSSNRGRGTDTQYF
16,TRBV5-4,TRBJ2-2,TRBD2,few,TGTGCCAGCAGCTTGGCTAGCGGCGGTCTCGCCGGGGAGCTGTTTTTT,CASSLASGGLAGELFF
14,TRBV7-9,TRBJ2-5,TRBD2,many,TGTGCCAGCGGACTAGCGGGATACCAAGAGACCCAGTACTTC,CASGLAGYQETQYF